The present T cell receptor beta chain was sequenced within a study of monozygotic twins with inflammatory bowel disease. The CDR3 runs to 14 residues. Germline V gene sequence: CDR1 LNHDA, CDR2 SQIVND (reference sequence). TCRdb reprocessed the 5' RACE reads, with one entry per CDR3 protein and no DNA. Recorded here are around 380,000 distinct CDR3 sequences; the top ten clones represent approximately 2.3%. Sequencing used blood. The receptor's source is a human donor with ulcerative colitis or Crohn's disease, or a healthy co-twin of an affected twin (not recorded which). This chain joins TRBV19 and TRBJ1-1; the TRBD1 assignment by TCRdb is unverifiable without DNA. This CDR3 reads CASSIKGANTEAFF.